These 13 T cell receptor beta chains were all obtained from the same sample, sequenced in a study of cytomegalovirus exposure and HLA in healthy donors. PCR involved 60 Vbeta and 13 Jbeta primers. Clones were sequenced by immunoSEQ multiplex PCR, and TCRdb holds only the in-frame ones, with some missing. The data hold under 150,000 clones, with about 86% observed a single time. Sequenced sample: PBMCs. All receptors derive from a woman in her 30s in good health and CMV-seronegative.

The J gene is TRBJ2-5, the V gene TRBV4-3, with TRBD2 matching 7 bases. Germline-derived CDR1 and CDR2 are LGHNA and YSLEER. The CDR3 consists of 13 residues. V lost 3 bases, J lost 5 bases, and 3 bases stayed unmatched. CDR3 sequence: CASSQTSLETQYF. The CDR3 bases are TGCGCCAGCAGCCAGACTAGCCTGGAGACCCAGTACTTC.

This clone turned up a few times. V and J are TRBV27 and TRBJ2-1; the match to TRBD2 covers 10 bases. Germline CDR1 reads MNHEY; CDR2 reads SMNVEV (reference sequence). V lost 6 bases and J lost 0; bases outside the gene matches: 2. This CDR3 is 15 amino acids long. CDR3 in amino acids: CASRSSGSSYNEQFF. CDR3 DNA sequence: TGTGCCAGCAGGTCTAGCGGGAGCTCCTACAATGAGCAGTTCTTC.

This chain connects TRBV14 to TRBJ2-3; 7 positions match TRBD2. The germline CDR1 and CDR2 sequences are SGHDN and FVKESK. V was clipped by 3 bases and J by 7 bases; unmatched bases: 4. The CDR3 is 13 amino acids. This chain's CDR3 is CASSQGGLNTQYF. The CDR3 region has the DNA TGTGCCAGCAGCCAGGGAGGGTTGAATACGCAGTATTTT.

The chain recombines TRBV6-5 with TRBJ1-1; D unresolved. The CDR3 runs 14 residues. Germline V gene sequence: CDR1 MNHEY, CDR2 SVGAGI. Trimming took 6 bases from V and 1 from J, leaving 12 bases between them. This CDR3 reads CASRAPAENTEAFF. In DNA, the CDR3 is TGTGCCAGCAGAGCGCCGGCGGAGAACACTGAAGCTTTCTTT.

The chain recombines TRBV15 with TRBJ2-3, with D possibly matching TRBD1 (6 bases). Trimming shortened V by 3 bases and J by 2 bases, and 15 bases separated the two germline ends. The CDR3 is 16 amino acids. Per germline, CDR1 LNHNV and CDR2 YYDKDF (reference sequence). CDR3 DNA sequence: TGTGCCACCAGCAGCGGGCTAGCAGGGGACACAGATACGCAGTATTTT. This encodes CATSSGLAGDTDTQYF.

The chain combines TRBV5-1 with TRBJ2-5; 12 positions match TRBD2. V lost 3 bases, J lost 1 base, and 4 bases stayed unmatched. Germline V gene data show CDR1 as SGHRS and CDR2 as YFSETQ. This CDR3 region has 16 residues. CDR3 sequence: CASSYLAGGSQETQYF. The CDR3 region has the DNA TGCGCCAGCAGCTATCTAGCGGGAGGGTCCCAAGAGACCCAGTACTTC. Based on the CDR3 plus reference TRBV5-1 and TRBJ2-5, the full variable domain is KAGVTQTPRYLIKTRGQQVTLSCSPISGHRSVSWYQQTPGQGLQFLFEYFSETQRNKGNFPGRFSGRQFSNSRSEMNVSTLELGDSALYLCASSYLAGGSQETQYFGPGTRLLVL.

The rearrangement links TRBV23-1 to TRBJ2-3; D unresolved. TRBV23-1 is flagged as an ORF with uncertain function. V was cut by 6 bases and J by 11 bases, with 6 bases left in between. This CDR3 is built from 9 residues. CDR3 in amino acids: CASRLRQYF. The CDR3 bases are TGCGCCAGCAGACTGAGGCAGTATTTT.

The chain recombines TRBV19 with TRBJ2-7; 9 bases are shared with TRBD1. Unmatched junction bases numbered 5, after V lost 7 bases and J lost 7 bases. Germline assignment: CDR1 LNHDA and CDR2 SQIVND (reference sequence). This CDR3 spans 12 amino acids. The CDR3 nucleotides read TGTGCCAGTAAACAGGGGGCCGGGGAGCAGTACTTC. Its translation is CASKQGAGEQYF.

The sample holds a few counts of this clone. This chain joins TRBV5-1 and TRBJ2-7, with D maybe TRBD2 (6 bases). Germline CDR1 and CDR2: SGHRS and YFSETQ. V dropped 0 bases and J dropped 5 bases, with 21 bases sitting between them. This CDR3 contains 17 residues. The CDR3 coding sequence is TGCGCCAGCAGCTTGGGTTCTAGCGCCTCGACTGGGGACGAGCAGTACTTC. Protein product: CASSLGSSASTGDEQYF. Complete variable domain (other parts from reference TRBV5-1 and TRBJ2-7): KAGVTQTPRYLIKTRGQQVTLSCSPISGHRSVSWYQQTPGQGLQFLFEYFSETQRNKGNFPGRFSGRQFSNSRSEMNVSTLELGDSALYLCASSLGSSASTGDEQYFGPGTRLTVT.

The chain is built from TRBV29-1 and TRBJ2-1; perhaps TRBD2 as D (5 bases). The CDR3 loop spans 12 amino acids. Trimming took off 3 bases at V and 5 bases at J, with 8 bases between the two ends. Germline V gives CDR1 SQVTM, CDR2 ANQGSEA. In nucleotides, the CDR3 is TGCAGCGTTGAGAGGACTGACAATGAGCAGTTCTTC. Protein product: CSVERTDNEQFF.

CDR3 in amino acids: CASSYRTLTSGNTIYF. The CDR3 DNA reads as TGTGCCAGCAGCTACCGGACACTGACCTCTGGAAACACCATATATTTT. The rearrangement links TRBV7-8 to TRBJ1-3; TRBD1 is a possible D gene (5 bases). The CDR3 totals 16 residues. The V end lost 4 bases, the J end lost 0 bases, and 13 bases lay between the germline ends. Germline CDR1 and CDR2: SGHVS and FQNEAQ. Supplemented by reference TRBV7-8 and TRBJ1-3, the full variable domain reads GAGVSQSPRYKVAKRGQDVALRCDPISGHVSLFWYQQALGQGPEFLTYFQNEAQLDKSGLPSDRFFAERPEGSVSTLKIQRTQQEDSAVYLCASSYRTLTSGNTIYFGEGSWLTVV.

This clone has just a few counts. The chain links TRBV5-6 to TRBJ2-5; tentative D call: TRBD2 (6 bases). Between the trimmed V and J ends, which lost 10 bases and 2 bases, there was a span of 9 bases. The length of the CDR3 is 11 residues. Germline V gene data show CDR1 as SGHDT and CDR2 as YYEEEE. Written as DNA, the CDR3 is TGTGCCCGGGGGAGTCAAGAGACCCAGTACTTC. This gives the protein CARGSQETQYF.

The chain carries TRBV10-2 and TRBJ2-7, with 8 bases identical to TRBD2. V was clipped by 7 bases and J by 4 bases; unmatched bases: 6. The CDR3 totals 13 residues. The V gene's germline CDR1 is WSHSY and CDR2 SAAADI. The CDR3 spells CASMSGRRYEQYF. CDR3 bases: TGCGCCAGCATGAGCGGGAGACGGTACGAGCAGTACTTC.